These 24 T cell receptor beta chains share one sample of origin, sequenced in a study of radiotherapy plus CTLA-4 blockade in lung cancer. Only in-frame clones appear in the TCRdb table, and some are missing; sequencing was by immunoSEQ multiplex PCR. Of approximately 80,000 clones listed, 78% are singletons. This material consisted of peripheral blood, taken from a patient treated with radiotherapy plus ipilimumab. The source is a human donor with non-small cell lung cancer whose response to radiotherapy plus ipilimumab could not be evaluated. Some clones in this sample may be carry-over from other donors' samples.

The chain is built from TRBV2 and TRBJ1-2; TRBD1 matches 10 bases. J was trimmed by 7 bases and V by 7 bases; bases with no gene match: 9. Germline V gene lookup returns CDR1 SNHLY and CDR2 FYNNEI. The CDR3 is made up of 14 amino acids. This chain's CDR3 is CASNGQGGSSGYTF. The CDR3, as DNA: TGTGCCAGCAACGGACAGGGGGGCAGCTCTGGCTACACCTTC.

V gene TRBV30 combines with J gene TRBJ2-3, with 7 bases lining up with TRBD2. CDR3 length: 15 residues. Looked up from germline, CDR1 is GTSNPN and CDR2 is SVGIG (reference sequence). V lost 3 bases, J lost 3 bases, and 9 bases stayed unmatched. The CDR3 reads CAWRTQRGTTDTQYF. The CDR3 coding sequence is TGTGCCTGGAGGACTCAGCGGGGTACAACAGATACGCAGTATTTT. Combining the CDR3 with reference TRBV30 and TRBJ2-3 gives the whole variable domain SQTIHQWPATLVQPVGSPLSLECTVEGTSNPNLYWYRQAAGRGLQLLFYSVGIGQISSEVPQNLSASRPQDRQFILSSKKLLLSDSGFYLCAWRTQRGTTDTQYFGPGTRLTVL.

The DNA for the CDR3 is TGCGCCAGCAGCCGGGGCGCAAACACAATCTCCACCATATATTTT. This encodes CASSRGANTISTIYF. The chain recombines TRBV4-1 with TRBJ1-3; the D gene is possibly TRBD1 (5 bases). The CDR3 has 15 amino acids. The germline V gene has CDR1 MGHRA and CDR2 YSYEKL. V was trimmed by 4 bases and J by 9 bases, leaving 19 bases between them.

V is TRBV6-5 and J is TRBJ1-6; D perhaps matches TRBD1 (6 bases). Germline CDR1 is MNHEY and CDR2 is SVGAGI. There are 15 residues in the CDR3. V dropped 7 bases and J dropped 9 bases, with 19 bases sitting between them. The CDR3 loop reads CASTTPRGAPSPLHF. The CDR3 nucleotides read TGTGCCAGCACAACCCCTCGGGGGGCCCCTTCACCCCTCCACTTT.

This chain joins TRBV6-5 and TRBJ2-6; D may be TRBD1 (5 bases). The CDR3 is 16 amino acids. CDR1 is MNHEY and CDR2 is SVGAGI in the germline V gene. The germline V and J ends were trimmed by 4 bases and 0 bases, with 10 bases remaining between them. CDR3 coding DNA: TGTGCCAGCAGTTCCCGACAGCTCTCTGGGGCCAACGTCCTGACTTTC. This gives the protein CASSSRQLSGANVLTF.

DNA of the CDR3: TGTGCCAGCAGCCCAAGGACAGGGGGCGCGGGAGAGACCCAGTACTTC. Protein: CASSPRTGGAGETQYF. The genes are TRBV11-3 and TRBJ2-5; 11 nucleotides line up with TRBD1. Germline V gene sequence: CDR1 SGHNT, CDR2 YENEEA. V lost 5 bases and J lost 4; bases outside the gene matches: 9. The CDR3 runs 16 residues.

This chain links TRBV13 with TRBJ1-4; D is possibly TRBD1 (6 bases). CDR3 size: 17 residues. Trimming pared 5 bases from V and 2 bases from J, leaving 18 bases between. The germline V gene has CDR1 PRHDT and CDR2 FYEKMQ (reference sequence). The CDR3 spells CASSLSAWTATNEKLFF. CDR3 nucleotide sequence: TGTGCCAGCAGCCTAAGCGCCTGGACAGCTACTAATGAAAAACTGTTTTTT. Full variable domain (missing parts from reference TRBV13 and TRBJ1-4): AAGVIQSPRHLIKEKRETATLKCYPIPRHDTVYWYQQGPGQDPQFLISFYEKMQSDKGSIPDRFSAQQFSDYHSELNMSSLELGDSALYFCASSLSAWTATNEKLFFGSGTQLSVL.

This chain connects TRBV15 to TRBJ1-5; possible D gene TRBD1, 5 bases. V lost 9 bases to trimming and J lost 3 bases, with 6 bases between them. Germline V gene sequence: CDR1 LNHNV, CDR2 YYDKDF (reference sequence). The CDR3 is 11 residues long. The CDR3 sequence is CATGVNQPQHF. CDR3 bases: TGTGCCACAGGGGTCAATCAGCCCCAGCATTTT.

The chain recombines TRBV5-8 with TRBJ1-4; the D is unclear. Germline values: CDR1 SGHTS, CDR2 YDEGEE. The CDR3 totals 14 residues. V was trimmed by 0 bases and J by 4 bases, leaving 7 bases between them. CDR3 loop: CASSLDRNNEKLFF. As DNA, the CDR3 is TGTGCCAGCAGCTTGGACAGAAATAATGAAAAACTGTTTTTT.

This clone has just a few counts. V gene TRBV6-6 combines with J gene TRBJ2-7, with 8 bases that match TRBD1. The trim removed 8 bases at V and 0 bases at J, leaving 3 bases unmatched. The CDR3 spans 13 residues. In germline, CDR1 is MNHNY, CDR2 SVGAGI (reference sequence). CDR3 sequence: CASGQGSSYEQYF. The CDR3, as DNA: TGTGCCAGCGGACAGGGTAGCTCCTACGAGCAGTACTTC.

This clone was seen just once. The J gene is TRBJ2-7, the V gene TRBV27, with 9 bases lining up with TRBD1. Germline CDR1 MNHEY, CDR2 SMNVEV (reference sequence). V was pared by 3 bases and J by 3 bases, with 6 bases of the junction left unmatched. This CDR3 region has 15 residues. In nucleotides, the CDR3 is TGTGCCAGCAGTTTCCGACCGGGACAGGGCTACGAGCAGTACTTC. It encodes CASSFRPGQGYEQYF.

This clone occurred once. V gene TRBV6-1 combines with J gene TRBJ1-4, with D perhaps matching TRBD1 (6 bases). CDR1 MNHNS and CDR2 SASEGT come from the germline V gene. The CDR3 is 13 residues long. The germline V and J ends were trimmed by 4 bases and 8 bases, with 11 bases remaining between them. The chain's CDR3 is CASSGRTAEKLFF. The CDR3 DNA is TGTGCCAGCAGTGGGAGGACAGCCGAAAAACTGTTTTTT.

This clone has a single count. This chain links TRBV28 with TRBJ1-4; 7 bases fit TRBD1. Germline assignment: CDR1 MDHEN and CDR2 SYDVKM. Trimming at V came to 6 bases and at J to 3 bases, leaving 16 bases not matched to a gene. The CDR3 contains 18 residues. In nucleotides, the CDR3 is TGTGCCAGCAGCCCTAGGGACAGCTGGTTTTCTTCTAATGAAAAACTGTTTTTT. It specifies CASSPRDSWFSSNEKLFF.

The chain recombines TRBV9 with TRBJ2-1; TRBD2 matches 7 bases. The germline gives CDR1 SGDLS, CDR2 YYNGEE. Trimming at V came to 0 bases and at J to 4 bases, leaving 4 bases not matched to a gene. This CDR3 is built from 15 residues. CDR3 residues: CASSVERGLYNEQFF. CDR3 nucleotide sequence: TGTGCCAGCAGCGTAGAGCGGGGTCTGTACAATGAGCAGTTCTTC.

The rearrangement links TRBV28 to TRBJ2-3, with 10 bases identical to TRBD1. Germline assignment: CDR1 MDHEN and CDR2 SYDVKM. The CDR3 has 14 residues. The V gene end was trimmed by 6 bases and the J gene end by 3 bases; junction bases not matched to a gene: 3. CDR3 sequence: CASRAGQGTDTQYF. CDR3 bases: TGTGCCAGCAGAGCGGGACAGGGGACAGATACGCAGTATTTT.

This rearrangement joins TRBV5-1 to TRBJ1-1, with TRBD1 as a possible D gene (6 bases). The CDR3 spans 14 residues. Germline CDR1 reads SGHRS; CDR2 reads YFSETQ. V shed 4 bases and J shed 0 bases, with 10 bases lying between them. In nucleotides, the CDR3 is TGCGCCAGCAGCCCCGGACAGATGAACACTGAAGCTTTCTTT. The encoded protein is CASSPGQMNTEAFF.

This sequence joins TRBV15 and TRBJ2-3, with 10 bases lining up with TRBD1. This CDR3 spans 16 amino acids. Trimming removed 1 base from V and 1 base from J; junction bases left unmatched: 2. Germline CDR1 reads LNHNV; CDR2 reads YYDKDF (reference sequence). CDR3 in DNA: TGTGCCACCAGCAGAGTCGGGACAGGGGGCACAGATACGCAGTATTTT. Amino acids: CATSRVGTGGTDTQYF.

This clone has only a few counts. J is TRBJ2-1 and V is TRBV29-1; TRBD2 agrees at 7 bases. The CDR3 length is 14 residues. Germline trimming cut 4 bases from V and 0 bases from J; bases unmatched to any gene: 3. CDR1 SQVTM and CDR2 ANQGSEA come from the germline V gene. CDR3 DNA: TGCAGCGTTGGGCGGGGGAGCTCCTACAATGAGCAGTTCTTC. As protein: CSVGRGSSYNEQFF.

This chain joins TRBV28 and TRBJ1-5; D not certain. Trimming stripped 2 bases from V and 0 bases from J, with 17 bases between. CDR3 length: 18 amino acids. Germline V gene sequence: CDR1 MDHEN, CDR2 SYDVKM. The CDR3 DNA sequence: TGTGCCAGCAGTTTACTCTGGCCGCAGAAAAATAGCAATCAGCCCCAGCATTTT. Translated: CASSLLWPQKNSNQPQHF.

The genes are TRBV5-4 and TRBJ1-5; tentatively, D is TRBD1 (5 bases). CDR3 length: 15 amino acids. The V and J ends lost 0 bases and 1 base respectively, with 8 bases between them. Germline CDR1 and CDR2: SGHNT and YYREEE (reference sequence). CDR3 residues: CASSLGGDSNQPQHF. CDR3 DNA sequence: TGTGCCAGCAGCTTGGGGGGGGACAGCAATCAGCCCCAGCATTTT.

This clone was observed a handful of times. The chain combines TRBV18 with TRBJ1-6, with D tentatively TRBD1 (6 bases). The CDR3 is 16 amino acids. The V end lost 6 bases, the J end lost 0 bases, and 12 bases lay between the germline ends. The germline gives CDR1 KGHSH, CDR2 LQKENI. The CDR3 is CASSPRGNSYNSPLHF. The CDR3 bases are TGTGCCAGCTCGCCGAGGGGGAACTCCTATAATTCACCCCTCCACTTT.

The CDR3 reads CASSPQIGGSGYTF. The CDR3 DNA sequence: TGTGCCAGCAGTCCCCAGATAGGCGGAAGTGGCTACACCTTC. V and J are TRBV27 and TRBJ1-2; no clear D. V gave up 5 bases and J gave up 7 bases, with 17 bases separating them. The CDR3 has 14 residues. Germline lookup yields CDR1 MNHEY and CDR2 SMNVEV (reference sequence).

The chain is built from TRBV19 and TRBJ2-1, with 8 positions matching TRBD1. This CDR3 has 17 residues. In germline, CDR1 is LNHDA, CDR2 SQIVND (reference sequence). After removal of 3 bases from V and 3 bases from J, the junction contained 10 bases not matched to a gene. CDR3 residues: CASSMGPDRANYNEQFF. The CDR3, as DNA: TGTGCCAGTAGTATGGGCCCGGACAGGGCGAACTACAATGAGCAGTTCTTC.

This clone was observed a few times. V gene TRBV7-8 combines with J gene TRBJ1-5; 9 bases agree with TRBD1. The CDR3 is 17 residues long. The germline V gene encodes CDR1 SGHVS and CDR2 FQNEAQ. J gave up 4 bases and V 5 bases, and 12 bases lay outside the gene matches. The CDR3 bases are TGTGCCAGCAGCCCTACAAACAGGGGGCTCAGTAATCAGCCCCAGCATTTT. Amino acids: CASSPTNRGLSNQPQHF.